The clone carrying this T cell receptor (beta chain) appeared a single time. This sample is drawn from a study of T cell changes during pregnancy in multiple sclerosis. CDR1 is SGHAT and CDR2 is FQNNGV in the germline V gene. This CDR3 is 17 amino acids long. With 5 bases clipped from V and 3 bases from J, the junction kept 16 bases outside the gene matches. The assay was immunoSEQ multiplex PCR, and TCRdb's table has in-frame clones only and misses some. Of some 74,000 clones listed, roughly 92% are singletons. This sequence was found in a female donor with multiple sclerosis, enrolled in a pregnancy study. The sequencing here drew on peripheral blood, taken before pregnancy. The chain employs TRBV11-2 and TRBJ2-7, with 7 bases lining up with TRBD2. The CDR3 region is CASSPHPPAGPYYEQYF. The DNA of the CDR3 is TGTGCCAGCAGCCCCCACCCCCCAGCGGGACCCTACTACGAGCAGTACTTC.